Reported below is one TCR beta chain. Its antigen is unidentified. Rearranged V-D-J TRB sequences were amplified with a mixed TRB-A/B primer pool. TCRdb fed the multiplex PCR reads into MiXCR, producing one record per CDR3 protein. The table lists some 7,900 distinct CDR3 sequences, approximately 30% of them singletons. This CDR3 contains 14 residues. CDR1 is DFQATT, CDR2 SNEGSKA, per germline (reference sequence). The V and J ends lost 6 bases and 5 bases, in that order; junction bases with no gene match: 5. The sample comes from a study of T cell repertoires in aging, cancer and after chemotherapy. Study-level background: Clear clonal overlap appeared across healthy donor samples taken over several months to years. Study outcomes and limitations: In cancer patients, declining TCR diversity with age involved lost richness and lost evenness.

Amplification of TCR beta used genomic DNA extracted from peripheral blood. V and J are TRBV20-1 and TRBJ2-5; 14 positions match TRBD2. The specimen sequenced was blood. The origin of this receptor is a human donor in good health. The CDR3 DNA reads TGCAGTGCGTGGACTAGCGGGGGGCTGGAGACCCAGTACTTC. Residues: CSAWTSGGLETQYF.